The 23 T cell receptor beta chains listed next were all sequenced from one sample in a study of CD8 T cells in Susac syndrome. An amount of RNA that ranged from roughly 0.5 to 1 ug was reverse transcribed with random hexamers. TCRdb re-analysed the immunoSEQ multiplex PCR reads in MiXCR, keeping a single row per CDR3 protein. The table lists 170,000 or so distinct CDR3 sequences, 94% of them singletons. Sequencing used CD4+ T cells from PBMCs. These receptors were taken from a human donor with Susac syndrome.

The chain employs TRBV7-9 and TRBJ2-1; 9 bases match TRBD1. This CDR3 has 16 residues. J gave up 6 bases and V 8 bases, and 14 bases lay outside the gene matches. Germline values: CDR1 SEHNR, CDR2 FQNEAQ (reference sequence). The CDR3 nucleotides read TGTGCCAGCGGCCCATGGGGACAGGGCCGGGGCAATGAGCAGTTCTTC. Protein product: CASGPWGQGRGNEQFF.

This chain connects TRBV20-1 to TRBJ2-3, with unresolved D. Trimming pared 5 bases from V and 1 base from J, leaving 10 bases between. This CDR3 has 13 amino acids. From germline, CDR1 is DFQATT and CDR2 SNEGSKA (reference sequence). The CDR3: CSARVGRTDTQYF. CDR3 bases: TGCAGTGCTCGTGTGGGCCGCACAGATACGCAGTATTTT.

V usage is TRBV12-3 or TRBV12-4 and J usage is TRBJ2-1; D is possibly TRBD1 (6 bases). The CDR3 extends over 13 amino acids. V lost 4 bases and J 6 bases, leaving 10 bases between the germline ends. The CDR3 sequence: CASSYTGINEQFF. CDR3 nucleotide sequence: TGTGCCAGCAGTTACACAGGGATCAATGAGCAGTTCTTC.

The V gene is TRBV29-1, the J gene TRBJ2-1; D is ambiguous. The CDR3 contains 16 residues. The V end lost 1 base, the J end lost 2 bases, and 15 bases lay between the germline ends. Per germline, CDR1 SQVTM and CDR2 ANQGSEA. The CDR3 coding sequence is TGCAGCGTTGAAGGAGGCCCGTTGATCGCCTACAATGAGCAGTTCTTC. It yields the protein CSVEGGPLIAYNEQFF.

The CDR3 DNA reads TGCGCCAGCAGCCAAGGGACAGGGGGGAAGTCCTATAATTCACCCCTCCACTTT. This codes for CASSQGTGGKSYNSPLHF. V and J are TRBV4-3 and TRBJ1-6; 10 bases match TRBD1. V lost 1 base, J lost 1 base, and 4 bases stayed unmatched. CDR3 length: 18 amino acids. The germline V gene encodes CDR1 LGHNA and CDR2 YSLEER.

The chain is built from TRBV20-1 and TRBJ1-2; no definite D call. The germline gives CDR1 DFQATT, CDR2 SNEGSKA (reference sequence). The germline V and J ends were trimmed by 0 bases and 3 bases, with 17 bases remaining between them. CDR3 length: 16 residues. CDR3 loop: CSARDRRHGVDYGYTF. CDR3 sequence (DNA): TGCAGTGCTAGAGATCGGCGTCACGGGGTCGACTATGGCTACACCTTC.

V and J are TRBV15 and TRBJ2-5; D not resolved. Germline values: CDR1 LNHNV, CDR2 YYDKDF (reference sequence). V lost 5 bases and J lost 10, with 14 bases in between. There are 12 residues in the CDR3. The CDR3 sequence: CATSGRGWDQYF. CDR3 bases: TGTGCCACCAGCGGGCGCGGTTGGGACCAGTACTTC.

J is TRBJ2-5 and V is TRBV12-5; 7 positions match TRBD1. Germline V gene sequence: CDR1 LGHNT, CDR2 FRNRAP. The trim removed 6 bases at V and 5 bases at J, leaving 18 bases unmatched. The CDR3 is 17 residues long. The CDR3 DNA follows: TGTGCTAGTGGCCCCCCTCCCGGGACAGCGCCTAGGGAGACCCAGTACTTC. Translation gives CASGPPPGTAPRETQYF.

This chain joins TRBV29-1 and TRBJ1-5; D is possibly TRBD1 (6 bases). From germline, CDR1 is SQVTM and CDR2 ANQGSEA. This CDR3 contains 14 residues. V dropped 4 bases and J dropped 2 bases, with 12 bases sitting between them. DNA for the CDR3: TGCAGCGTTGCAGGGGCGGGGGGCAATCAGCCCCAGCATTTT. This translates into CSVAGAGGNQPQHF.

V and J are TRBV30 and TRBJ2-1, with TRBD2 matching 9 bases. The V segment lost 2 bases and the J segment 7 bases; nucleotides outside the gene matches: 9. The CDR3 spans 15 residues. From germline, CDR1 is GTSNPN and CDR2 SVGIG (reference sequence). The CDR3 DNA reads as TGTGCCTGGAGTCCGCTGACAGCGGGGGGTAATGAGCAGTTCTTC. It is translated as CAWSPLTAGGNEQFF.

The chain joins TRBV12-3 or TRBV12-4 to TRBJ1-2; 7 bases agree with TRBD1. Trimming took 1 base from V and 7 from J; bases not matched to a gene: 6. The CDR3 spans 14 residues. The CDR3 DNA follows: TGTGCCAGCAGTTTAGGGGGAGGGGGCTTTGGCTACACCTTC. It yields the protein CASSLGGGGFGYTF.

The chain couples TRBV5-5 to TRBJ1-2, with D tentatively TRBD1 (5 bases). V lost 0 bases and J 4 bases, leaving 10 bases between the germline ends. This CDR3 region has 14 residues. Per the germline V gene, CDR1 is SGHKS and CDR2 is YYEKEE (reference sequence). CDR3 sequence (DNA): TGTGCCAGCAGCTTGGAATCAGGGCGCTATGGCTACACCTTC. It translates to CASSLESGRYGYTF. The variable domain in full, completed from reference TRBV5-5 and TRBJ1-2, reads DAGVTQSPTHLIKTRGQQVTLRCSPISGHKSVSWYQQVLGQGPQFIFQYYEKEERGRGNFPDRFSARQFPNYSSELNVNALLLGDSALYLCASSLESGRYGYTFGSGTRLTVV.

V is TRBV19 and J is TRBJ2-3; tentatively, D is TRBD2 (6 bases). This CDR3 has 15 residues. Deletions cut 8 bases from V and 2 bases from J, with 17 bases between. Germline CDR1 reads LNHDA; CDR2 reads SQIVND (reference sequence). This CDR3 reads CASGDSLRDTDTQYF. In DNA, the CDR3 is TGTGCCAGTGGGGACTCGTTGCGTGACACAGATACGCAGTATTTT.

The sample holds one count of this clonotype. The genes are TRBV5-1 and TRBJ2-4; 8 nucleotides line up with TRBD2. The germline V gene encodes CDR1 SGHRS and CDR2 YFSETQ. The CDR3 spans 14 residues. J lost 5 bases, V lost 0 bases, and 1 base had no gene match. CDR3 DNA sequence: TGCGCCAGCAGCTTGGCCGGGGGGGAAAACATTCAGTACTTC. Amino acids: CASSLAGGENIQYF.

The chain recombines TRBV29-1 with TRBJ1-1; D unresolved. The CDR3 covers 14 residues. Germline V gene lookup returns CDR1 SQVTM and CDR2 ANQGSEA. V was clipped by 7 bases and J by 0 bases, with 15 bases between them. CDR3: CSATLSLMNTEAFF. As DNA, the CDR3 is TGCAGCGCTACCCTGTCTTTAATGAACACTGAAGCTTTCTTT.

The rearrangement joins TRBV30 to TRBJ1-2; weak D call: TRBD1 (5 bases). The germline gives CDR1 GTSNPN, CDR2 SVGIG (reference sequence). The CDR3 contains 14 residues. V lost 0 bases to trimming and J lost 5 bases, with 13 bases between them. The CDR3 sequence: CAWSVPGGGYGYTF. For the CDR3, the DNA is TGTGCCTGGAGTGTACCTGGGGGAGGTTATGGCTACACCTTC.

The V and J genes are TRBV20-1 and TRBJ2-7; D assignment may be TRBD1 or TRBD2 (5 bases each). Germline V gene data show CDR1 as DFQATT and CDR2 as SNEGSKA (reference sequence). The CDR3 contains 13 residues. Deletions cut 5 bases from V and 3 bases from J, with 14 bases between. The CDR3 DNA reads as TGCAGTGCTCTACTCCCGGGACGCTACGAGCAGTACTTC. Protein sequence: CSALLPGRYEQYF.

The gene calls are TRBV7-2 and TRBJ2-3, with TRBD2 matching over 10 bases. Unmatched junction bases numbered 10, after V lost 9 bases and J lost 4 bases. Germline loops: CDR1 SGHTA, CDR2 FQGNSA. The CDR3 is made up of 15 amino acids. The DNA for the CDR3 is TGTGCCAGGACCTTGGCTAGCGGGGGAGCAGATACGCAGTATTTT. It translates to CARTLASGGADTQYF.

The chain carries TRBV6-5 and TRBJ1-2; a weak D match, TRBD1 (6 bases). The V and J ends lost 6 bases and 6 bases respectively, with 14 bases between them. From germline, CDR1 is MNHEY and CDR2 SVGAGI. There are 13 residues in the CDR3. This chain's CDR3 is CASRSPRGHGYTF. CDR3 nucleotide sequence: TGTGCCAGCAGATCCCCCAGGGGTCATGGCTACACCTTC.

The chain couples TRBV12-3 or TRBV12-4 to TRBJ1-6; 9 bases match TRBD1. J lost 10 bases, V lost 6 bases, and 7 bases had no gene match. The CDR3 runs to 14 residues. CDR3 sequence reads: CASSGQGPASPLHF. The CDR3 DNA sequence: TGTGCCAGCAGCGGACAGGGGCCGGCCTCACCCCTCCACTTT.

The chain uses TRBV3-1 and TRBJ2-7, with D unclear. The CDR3 runs 16 residues. Germline-derived CDR1 and CDR2 are LGHDT and YNNKEL (reference sequence). V was cut by 1 base and J by 0 bases, with 13 bases left in between. The CDR3 region is CASSQARGGVSYEQYF. In DNA, the CDR3 is TGTGCCAGCAGCCAAGCACGCGGCGGCGTCTCCTACGAGCAGTACTTC.

This rearrangement joins TRBV12-3 or TRBV12-4 to TRBJ2-3; possibly TRBD2 for D (6 bases). The V end was cut by 5 bases, the J end by 0 bases, with 12 bases between. CDR3 length: 15 amino acids. In DNA form, the CDR3 reads TGTGCCAGCAGTATTAGCGGAGCAAGCACAGATACGCAGTATTTT. It encodes CASSISGASTDTQYF.

This chain links TRBV14 with TRBJ2-1, with D possibly TRBD2 on 5 matching bases. The V gene lost 1 base and the J gene lost 2 bases, with 12 bases spanning the gap. CDR1 and CDR2 from the germline V gene are SGHDN and FVKESK. This CDR3 comprises 16 residues. CDR3 sequence (DNA): TGTGCCAGCAGCCAAGTGAGCGGATTAACCTACAATGAGCAGTTCTTC. It translates to CASSQVSGLTYNEQFF.